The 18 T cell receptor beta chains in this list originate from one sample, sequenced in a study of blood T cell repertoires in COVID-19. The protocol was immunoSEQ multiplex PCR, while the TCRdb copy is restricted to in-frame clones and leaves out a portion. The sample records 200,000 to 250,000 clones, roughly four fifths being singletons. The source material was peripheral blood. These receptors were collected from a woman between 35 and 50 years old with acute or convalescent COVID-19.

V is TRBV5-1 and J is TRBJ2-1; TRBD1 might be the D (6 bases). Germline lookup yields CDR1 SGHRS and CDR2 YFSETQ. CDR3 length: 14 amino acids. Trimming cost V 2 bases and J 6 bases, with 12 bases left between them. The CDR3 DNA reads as TGCGCCAGCAGCTTAGGAACAGGGATCAATGAGCAGTTCTTC. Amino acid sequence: CASSLGTGINEQFF.

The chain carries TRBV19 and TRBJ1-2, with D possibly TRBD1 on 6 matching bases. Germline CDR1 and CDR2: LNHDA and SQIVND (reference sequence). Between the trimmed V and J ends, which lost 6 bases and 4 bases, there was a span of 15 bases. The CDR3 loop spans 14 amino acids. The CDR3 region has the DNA TGTGCCAGTAGCCCTACAGGGATCGGCTATGGCTACACCTTC. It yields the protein CASSPTGIGYGYTF.

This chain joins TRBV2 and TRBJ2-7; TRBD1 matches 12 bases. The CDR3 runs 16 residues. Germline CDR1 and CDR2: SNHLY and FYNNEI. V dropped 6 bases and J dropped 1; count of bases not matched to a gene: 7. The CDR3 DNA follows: TGTGCCAGCAGCCCTCCGGGACAGGGGGCGTCCTACGAGCAGTACTTC. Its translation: CASSPPGQGASYEQYF.

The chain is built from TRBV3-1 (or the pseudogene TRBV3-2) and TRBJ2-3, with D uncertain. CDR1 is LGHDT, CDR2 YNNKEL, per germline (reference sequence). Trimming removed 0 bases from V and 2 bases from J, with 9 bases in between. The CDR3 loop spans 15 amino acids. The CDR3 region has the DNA TGTGCCAGCAGCCAAGAGATTAGCCTCACAGATACGCAGTATTTT. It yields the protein CASSQEISLTDTQYF.

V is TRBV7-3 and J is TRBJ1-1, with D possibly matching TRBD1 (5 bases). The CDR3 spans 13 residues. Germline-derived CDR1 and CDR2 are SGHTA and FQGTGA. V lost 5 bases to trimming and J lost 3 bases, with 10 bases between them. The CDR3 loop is CASSPQGYTEAFF. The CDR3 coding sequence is TGTGCCAGCAGCCCCCAGGGTTACACTGAAGCTTTCTTT. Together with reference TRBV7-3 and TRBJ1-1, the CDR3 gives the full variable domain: GAGVSQTPSNKVTEKGKYVELRCDPISGHTALYWYRQSLGQGPEFLIYFQGTGAADDSGLPNDRFFAVRPEGSVSTLKIQRTERGDSAVYLCASSPQGYTEAFFGQGTRLTVV.

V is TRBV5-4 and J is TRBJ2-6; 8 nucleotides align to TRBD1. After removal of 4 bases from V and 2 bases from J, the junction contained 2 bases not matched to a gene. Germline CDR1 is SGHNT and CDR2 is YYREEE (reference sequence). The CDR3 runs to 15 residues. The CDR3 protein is CASSGQGAGANVLTF. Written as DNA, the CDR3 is TGTGCCAGCAGCGGACAGGGTGCTGGGGCCAACGTCCTGACTTTC.

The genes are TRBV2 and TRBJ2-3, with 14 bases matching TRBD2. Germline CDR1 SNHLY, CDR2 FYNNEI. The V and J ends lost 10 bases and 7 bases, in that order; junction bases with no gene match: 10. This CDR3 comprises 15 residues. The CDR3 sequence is CANLGLAGEGNTQYF. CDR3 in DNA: TGTGCCAATTTGGGACTAGCGGGAGAGGGGAATACGCAGTATTTT.

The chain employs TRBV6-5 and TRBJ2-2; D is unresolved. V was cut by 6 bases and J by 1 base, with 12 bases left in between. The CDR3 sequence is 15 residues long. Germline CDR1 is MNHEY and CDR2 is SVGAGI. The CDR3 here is CASRPMGRNTGELFF. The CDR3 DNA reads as TGTGCCAGCAGACCCATGGGCAGGAACACCGGGGAGCTGTTTTTT.

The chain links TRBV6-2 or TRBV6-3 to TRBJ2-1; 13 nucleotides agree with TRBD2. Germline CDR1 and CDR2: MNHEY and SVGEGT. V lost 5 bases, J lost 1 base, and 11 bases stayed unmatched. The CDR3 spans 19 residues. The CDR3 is CASSLVRTSGRTSYNEQFF. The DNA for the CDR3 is TGTGCCAGCAGTCTAGTTAGGACTAGCGGGAGAACTTCCTACAATGAGCAGTTCTTC.

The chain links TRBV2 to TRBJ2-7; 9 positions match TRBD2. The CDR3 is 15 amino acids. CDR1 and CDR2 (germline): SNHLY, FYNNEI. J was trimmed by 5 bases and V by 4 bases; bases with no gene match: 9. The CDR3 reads CASSGGLAGSNEQYF. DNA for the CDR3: TGTGCCAGCAGTGGGGGTCTAGCGGGAAGCAACGAGCAGTACTTC.

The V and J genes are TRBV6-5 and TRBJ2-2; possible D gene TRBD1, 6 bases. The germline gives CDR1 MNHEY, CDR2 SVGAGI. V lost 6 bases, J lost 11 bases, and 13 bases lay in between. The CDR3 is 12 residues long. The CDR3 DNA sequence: TGTGCCAGCAGGAGGACAGCAAGAGAGCTGTTTTTT. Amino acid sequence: CASRRTARELFF.

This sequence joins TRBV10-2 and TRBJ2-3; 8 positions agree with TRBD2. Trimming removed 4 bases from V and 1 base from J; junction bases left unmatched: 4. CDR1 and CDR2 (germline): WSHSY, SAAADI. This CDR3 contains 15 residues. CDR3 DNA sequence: TGCGCCAGCAGTGTACCGGGACTAGGCACAGATACGCAGTATTTT. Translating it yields CASSVPGLGTDTQYF.

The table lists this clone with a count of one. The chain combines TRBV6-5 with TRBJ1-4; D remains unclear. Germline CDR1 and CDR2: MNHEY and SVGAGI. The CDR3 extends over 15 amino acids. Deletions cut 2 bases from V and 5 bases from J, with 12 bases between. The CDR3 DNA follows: TGTGCCAGCAGTTACGTCAGTAGCCGGAATGAAAAACTGTTTTTT. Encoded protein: CASSYVSSRNEKLFF.

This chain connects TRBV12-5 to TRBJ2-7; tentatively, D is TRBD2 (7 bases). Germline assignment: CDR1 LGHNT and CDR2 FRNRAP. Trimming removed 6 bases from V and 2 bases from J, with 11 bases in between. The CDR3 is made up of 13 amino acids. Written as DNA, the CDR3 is TGTGCTAGTGGCCTAGGGGGGGCCTACGAGCAGTACTTC. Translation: CASGLGGAYEQYF.

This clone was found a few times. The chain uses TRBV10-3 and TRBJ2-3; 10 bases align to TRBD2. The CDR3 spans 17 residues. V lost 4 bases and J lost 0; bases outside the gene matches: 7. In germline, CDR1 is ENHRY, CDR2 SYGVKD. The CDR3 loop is CAISGTSGSSSTDTQYF. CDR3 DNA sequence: TGTGCCATCAGTGGGACTAGCGGCTCGTCTAGCACAGATACGCAGTATTTT.

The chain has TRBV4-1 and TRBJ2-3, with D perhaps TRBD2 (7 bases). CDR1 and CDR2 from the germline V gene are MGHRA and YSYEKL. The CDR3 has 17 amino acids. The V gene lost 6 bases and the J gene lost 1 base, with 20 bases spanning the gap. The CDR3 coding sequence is TGCGCCAGCAGGGGGGCGGGGGCCCGAGGGGGCACAGATACGCAGTATTTT. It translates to CASRGAGARGGTDTQYF.

The CDR3 DNA is TGTGCCAGCAGCTACGACAAAGGAGGGACCTACGAGCAGTACTTC. This sequence encodes CASSYDKGGTYEQYF. The chain employs TRBV2 and TRBJ2-7; D is possibly TRBD2 (6 bases). The germline V gene encodes CDR1 SNHLY and CDR2 FYNNEI. This CDR3 has 15 residues. V gave up 6 bases and J gave up 2 bases, with 17 bases separating them.

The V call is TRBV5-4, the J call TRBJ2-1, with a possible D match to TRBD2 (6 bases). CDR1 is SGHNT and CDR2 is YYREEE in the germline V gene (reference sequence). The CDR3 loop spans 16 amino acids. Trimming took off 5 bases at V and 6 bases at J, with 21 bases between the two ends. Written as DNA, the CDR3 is TGTGCCAGCAGTTCGGGGGTCGGAGGGATTAGCAATGAGCAGTTCTTC. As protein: CASSSGVGGISNEQFF.